A selection of T cell receptor beta chains follows, all from one sample in a study of early T cells in non-severe SARS-CoV-2 infection. One entry per CDR3 protein, called by TCRdb with MiXCR from the 5' RACE reads. The sample consists of under 85,000 distinct CDR3 sequences, about 5% of them appearing once. Sequencing was performed on whole blood, taken at baseline. All receptors come from an adult who was a healthcare worker with PCR-confirmed SARS-CoV-2 infection or an uninfected control (not recorded which). The CDR3 runs from the conserved cysteine through the conserved F or W. A D gene is named only where the DNA matches it firmly. Part of the rows lack a size; the others show once, few, many or a class for expanded clones.

V gene	D gene	clone size	J gene	CDR3 DNA	CDR3 protein
TRBV28	.	few	TRBJ2-3	TGTGCCAGCAGTTACCCTTTAGCGGAGAGCACAGATACGCAGTATTTT	CASSYPLAESTDTQYF
TRBV18	TRBD1	few	TRBJ1-1	TGTGCCAGCTCACCACGGGAGGGGGCGTTTGAAGCTTTCTTT	CASSPREGAFEAFF
TRBV5-4	TRBD1	many	TRBJ1-1	TGTGCCAGCAGCCCCACAGGGGGCTTACTCGCGAACACTGAAGCTTTCTTT	CASSPTGGLLANTEAFF
TRBV20-1	TRBD2	.	TRBJ2-1	TGCAGTGCTAGAGATTGGACTAGCGGGAGGTCAGGGCAGTTCTTC	CSARDWTSGRSGQFF
TRBV7-2	TRBD2	many	TRBJ2-7	TGTGCCAGCAGCTTTCAGGGCGGGAGGGCCATCTACGAGCAGTACTTC	CASSFQGGRAIYEQYF
TRBV19	.	.	TRBJ1-5	TGTACCAGTAGTGGGGGGCATTCAGCTTTCAATCAGCCCCAGCATTTT	CTSSGGHSAFNQPQHF
TRBV5-4	TRBD2	many	TRBJ2-3	TGTGCCAGCAGTCCGACTAGCGTTGCCGGGAGAGATACGCAGTATTTT	CASSPTSVAGRDTQYF
TRBV10-2	.	many	TRBJ2-3	TGCGCCAGCAGTCCCAGACTAGACCCTAGCACAGATACGCAGTATTTT	CASSPRLDPSTDTQYF
TRBV2	.	.	TRBJ2-3	TGTGCCAACAACCGTCAAAGCACAGATACGCAGTATTTT	CANNRQSTDTQYF
TRBV12-3/TRBV12-4	.	many	TRBJ2-1	TGTGCCAGCAGTTTTATCCGGGGAAATGAGCAGTTCTTC	CASSFIRGNEQFF
TRBV7-6	.	many	TRBJ2-2	TGTGCCAGCAGCTTAGAGGAGCGGACCGGGGAGCTGTTTTTT	CASSLEERTGELFF
TRBV19	.	.	TRBJ2-5	TGTGCCAGACCCGACGGGACACCGAACCAAGAGACCCAGTACTTC	CARPDGTPNQETQYF
TRBV12-3/TRBV12-4	TRBD2	many	TRBJ2-1	TGTGCCAGCAGCCCCCCGGGCAGACTAGCGGGAATGGATGAGCAGTTCTTC	CASSPPGRLAGMDEQFF
TRBV19	TRBD2	.	TRBJ2-3	TGTGCCAGTAGTGTTCGGACTAGCGGGGCTCTCACAGATACGCAGTATTTT	CASSVRTSGALTDTQYF